Below are 18 T cell receptor beta chains sequenced from a single sample in a study of early T cells in non-severe SARS-CoV-2 infection. Via MiXCR, TCRdb re-called the 5' RACE reads, giving one row per CDR3 protein. Among tens of thousands of distinct CDR3 sequences listed, roughly 15% were seen once. Sequences were derived from whole blood, sampled at baseline. The origin of the receptors is an adult who was a healthcare worker with PCR-confirmed SARS-CoV-2 infection or an uninfected control (not recorded which).

This clonotype was seen at least ten times. The chain has TRBV5-6 and TRBJ2-2, with 8 bases identical to TRBD2. Germline V gives CDR1 SGHDT, CDR2 YYEEEE. V lost 6 bases, J lost 6 bases, and 10 bases stayed unmatched. CDR3 length equals 15 residues. The CDR3 region has the DNA TGTGCCAGCACCGAAGCGGGGGCACCCTCCGGGGAGCTGTTTTTT. This codes for CASTEAGAPSGELFF.

The chain is built from TRBV19 and TRBJ2-5, with 10 bases that match TRBD1. The CDR3 is 17 amino acids. The V gene's germline CDR1 is LNHDA and CDR2 SQIVND (reference sequence). J gave up 2 bases and V 5 bases, and 11 bases lay outside the gene matches. The CDR3 spells CASSPGTGVNAQETQYF. CDR3 coding DNA: TGTGCCAGTAGTCCCGGGACAGGGGTTAATGCACAAGAGACCCAGTACTTC.

This clonotype was seen only a few times. The chain employs TRBV6-6 and TRBJ1-2; 9 bases fit TRBD1. The CDR3 covers 15 residues. Germline values: CDR1 MNHNY, CDR2 SVGAGI (reference sequence). The trim removed 0 bases at V and 8 bases at J, leaving 7 bases unmatched. The CDR3 sequence is CASSYSGTGLEGYTF. The CDR3 DNA reads TGTGCCAGCAGTTACTCGGGGACAGGGTTAGAAGGCTACACCTTC.

The count of this clonotype is one. The CDR3 loop reads CASSILLAGSTNTGELFF. In nucleotides, the CDR3 is TGTGCCAGCAGTATCCTACTAGCGGGATCAACGAACACCGGGGAGCTGTTTTTT. The chain joins TRBV27 to TRBJ2-2; TRBD2 matches at 10 bases. CDR1 is MNHEY, CDR2 SMNVEV, per germline (reference sequence). This CDR3 is 18 amino acids long. The V gene end was trimmed by 5 bases and the J gene end by 0 bases; junction bases not matched to a gene: 9.

There are a few counts of this clonotype. The rearrangement links TRBV6-2 or TRBV6-3 to TRBJ2-1; maybe TRBD2 (5 bases). The CDR3 extends over 14 amino acids. V was shortened by 8 bases and J by 0 bases, with 11 bases between the two germline ends. Germline V gene data show CDR1 as MNHEY and CDR2 as SVGEGT. DNA of the CDR3: TGTGCCAGCGAGGCTAGCCGCTCCTACAATGAGCAGTTCTTC. Its protein is CASEASRSYNEQFF.

Only a few counts were recorded for this clonotype. Written as DNA, the CDR3 is TGTGCCAGCAGTCCCGGACAGGACTACGAGCAGTACTTC. Its protein product is CASSPGQDYEQYF. The rearrangement joins TRBV11-2 to TRBJ2-7, with 7 bases fitting TRBD1. CDR3 length equals 13 residues. Trimming took 6 bases from V and 3 from J; bases not matched to a gene: 5. Germline CDR1 reads SGHAT; CDR2 reads FQNNGV.

This chain links TRBV6-5 with TRBJ2-1, with D maybe TRBD2 (6 bases). Germline-derived CDR1 and CDR2 are MNHEY and SVGAGI. The V and J ends lost 8 bases and 0 bases respectively, with 11 bases between them. This CDR3 comprises 14 residues. CDR3 sequence (DNA): TGTGCCAGCGCCCCCGGGAGCTCCTACAATGAGCAGTTCTTC. It codes for CASAPGSSYNEQFF.

This clonotype came up a few times. CDR3: CASSLRRTEQYF. CDR3 coding DNA: TGTGCCAGCAGTTTGCGAAGGACCGAGCAGTACTTC. The V call is TRBV28, the J call TRBJ2-7, with unresolved D. This CDR3 has 12 amino acids. Germline V gene sequence: CDR1 MDHEN, CDR2 SYDVKM. Trimming left V 3 bases short and J 6 bases short, with 9 bases between.

The chain combines TRBV12-3 or TRBV12-4 with TRBJ1-2; D unclear. This CDR3 region has 13 residues. The V end lost 7 bases, the J end lost 3 bases, and 12 bases lay between the germline ends. In nucleotides, the CDR3 is TGTGCCAGCACACCCGGGCCTCACTATGGCTACACCTTC. Translation gives CASTPGPHYGYTF.

This clonotype occurred many times. The chain links TRBV19 to TRBJ2-1; no firm D call. Between the trimmed V and J ends, which lost 6 bases and 4 bases, there was a span of 13 bases. The CDR3 totals 14 residues. Germline V gives CDR1 LNHDA, CDR2 SQIVND (reference sequence). CDR3 nucleotide sequence: TGTGCCAGTAGCGGACGACCTTGGTACAATGAGCAGTTCTTC. The encoded protein is CASSGRPWYNEQFF. Drawing the rest from reference TRBV19 and TRBJ2-1, the complete variable domain is DGGITQSPKYLFRKEGQNVTLSCEQNLNHDAMYWYRQDPGQGLRLIYYSQIVNDFQKGDIAEGYSVSREKKESFPLTVTSAQKNPTAFYLCASSGRPWYNEQFFGPGTRLTVL.

The sample holds a few counts of this clonotype. The chain has TRBV28 and TRBJ1-2; D uncertain. The CDR3 sequence is 11 residues long. Germline CDR1 is MDHEN and CDR2 is SYDVKM. V lost 7 bases and J 3 bases, leaving 6 bases between the germline ends. The CDR3 region is CASKHDYGYTF. The CDR3 nucleotides are TGTGCCAGCAAGCACGACTATGGCTACACCTTC.

By share, this clonotype ranks as medium-sized. The V gene is TRBV11-2, the J gene TRBJ2-1; 7 bases align to TRBD1. The length of the CDR3 is 15 residues. Germline-derived CDR1 and CDR2 are SGHAT and FQNNGV. V dropped 0 bases and J dropped 8; count of bases not matched to a gene: 7. This CDR3 is CASSLDGVGGYEQFF. The CDR3, as DNA: TGTGCCAGCAGCTTAGATGGGGTAGGGGGCTATGAGCAGTTCTTC.

CDR3 coding DNA: TGTGCCAGTAGTATAGGCCTCCTGAAGACCCAGTACTTC. Protein sequence: CASSIGLLKTQYF. The chain employs TRBV19 and TRBJ2-5; D gene ambiguous. Trimming left V 1 base short and J 6 bases short, with 9 bases between. Germline CDR1 is LNHDA and CDR2 is SQIVND (reference sequence). CDR3 length: 13 amino acids.

There are a few counts of this clonotype. The chain couples TRBV14 to TRBJ2-1; tentatively, D is TRBD2 (6 bases). Germline V gene sequence: CDR1 SGHDN, CDR2 FVKESK. The CDR3 sequence is 16 residues long. Trimming removed 5 bases at V and 0 bases at J, with 14 bases between. CDR3 protein: CASSSRHGSSYNEQFF. CDR3 DNA: TGTGCCAGCAGCTCCCGACACGGGAGCTCCTACAATGAGCAGTTCTTC.

The rearrangement links TRBV28 to TRBJ1-6; 8 bases are shared with TRBD1. The CDR3 totals 16 residues. The germline V gene encodes CDR1 MDHEN and CDR2 SYDVKM. V was pared by 3 bases and J by 9 bases, with 10 bases of the junction left unmatched. The DNA of the CDR3 is TGTGCCAGCAGTTTCCCCTTCGGACAGGGCACTTCACCCCTCCACTTT. Residues: CASSFPFGQGTSPLHF.

The chain carries TRBV25-1 and TRBJ2-3; D gene uncertain. CDR1 and CDR2 (germline): MGHDK, SYGVNS. Deletions cut 2 bases from V and 2 bases from J, with 17 bases between. The CDR3 length is 17 residues. The CDR3 here is CASSETLRGLDTDTQYF. CDR3 sequence (DNA): TGTGCCAGCAGTGAAACCCTTCGTGGGCTCGACACAGATACGCAGTATTTT.

The V and J genes are TRBV21-1 and TRBJ1-5; the table's TRBD1 call for D was not verified on the DNA. TRBV21-1 is a listed pseudogene. The CDR3 sequence is 14 residues long. This CDR3 reads CAVPSGTSDQPQHF. In nucleotides, the CDR3 is TGTGCCGTCCCCTCAGGGACATCTGATCAGCCCCAGCATTTT.

The gene calls are TRBV19 and TRBJ2-1; the match to TRBD1 covers 7 bases. Germline V gene sequence: CDR1 LNHDA, CDR2 SQIVND (reference sequence). CDR3 length equals 15 residues. Trimming at V came to 5 bases and at J to 7 bases, leaving 11 bases not matched to a gene. This CDR3 reads CASSLFPGQLNEQFF. The CDR3 DNA sequence: TGTGCCAGTAGTCTCTTTCCGGGACAGTTAAATGAGCAGTTCTTC.